This record concerns one T cell receptor (beta chain) sequence. This record comes from a study of blood T cell repertoires in COVID-19. Overall study: Samples came from the United States, Italy and Spain, spanning acute and convalescent COVID-19. In each case, the material was cDNA or gDNA derived from T cells, B-cell-depleted T cells, or PBMCs.

Generated by immunoSEQ multiplex PCR, the TCRdb table keeps only in-frame clones and is missing some. This table holds under 300,000 clones, around four fifths found once. Germline V gene lookup returns CDR1 ENHRY and CDR2 SYGVKD. Trimming pared 2 bases from V and 0 bases from J, leaving 8 bases between. The CDR3 spans 16 residues. The V gene is TRBV10-3, the J gene TRBJ1-6; D is uncertain. The sequencing sample was made of peripheral blood. This TCR was sampled from a woman between 35 and 50 years old with active or convalescent COVID-19. CDR3 protein: CAISEGGSSYNSPLHF. CDR3 nucleotides: TGTGCCATCAGTGAGGGAGGGAGCTCCTATAATTCACCCCTCCACTTT.